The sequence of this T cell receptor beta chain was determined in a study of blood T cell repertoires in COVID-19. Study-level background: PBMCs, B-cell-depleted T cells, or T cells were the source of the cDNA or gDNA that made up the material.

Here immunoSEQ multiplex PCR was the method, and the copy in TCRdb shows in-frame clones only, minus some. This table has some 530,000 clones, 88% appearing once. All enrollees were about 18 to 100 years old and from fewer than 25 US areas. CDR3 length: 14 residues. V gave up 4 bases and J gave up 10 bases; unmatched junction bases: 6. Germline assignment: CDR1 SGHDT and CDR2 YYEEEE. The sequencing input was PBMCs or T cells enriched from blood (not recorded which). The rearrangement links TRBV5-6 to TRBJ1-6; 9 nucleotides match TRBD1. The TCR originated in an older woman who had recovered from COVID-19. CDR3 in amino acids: CASSLGTGYSPLHF. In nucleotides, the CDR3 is TGTGCCAGCAGCCTAGGGACAGGGTACTCACCCCTCCACTTT.